The entry that follows covers one TCR beta chain sequence. Its cognate antigen is unknown. Trimming took 6 bases from V and 6 from J, leaving 14 bases between them. Germline V lookup: CDR1 MNHEY, CDR2 SVGAGI. The CDR3 totals 13 residues. The sample belongs to a study of T cells in localized non-small cell lung cancer. TCRdb's copy holds only in-frame clones and misses some; the assay was immunoSEQ multiplex PCR. This sample has over 50,000 clones, with approximately 80% found just once. The study, taken as a whole, reports: Overall survival was longer when the density of T cells in the blood was higher.

Sequencing used peripheral blood mononuclear cells, obtained before any cancer treatment. This clonotype originated in a man aged 40-75 years with stage III lung adenocarcinoma. The gene calls are TRBV6-5 and TRBJ1-1, with D possibly TRBD1 on 5 matching bases. The CDR3 DNA is TGTGCCAGCAGATTCCTAGGGACCGCTGAAGCTTTCTTT. Its protein is CASRFLGTAEAFF.